This T cell receptor beta chain was captured in a study of blood T cells in healthy people across ages. The CDR3 spans 14 residues. V lost 3 bases and J lost 1, with 12 bases in between. CDR1 is DFQATT, CDR2 SNEGSKA, per germline (reference sequence). For the second PCR, which ran for about 7 to 11 cycles, a sample-barcoded 5' primer and a J-beta primer mix were used. TCRdb analysed the 5' RACE reads with MiXCR anew, one entry per CDR3 protein. In the table there are roughly 500,000 distinct CDR3 sequences, roughly 29% of which are singletons. The V call is TRBV20-1, the J call TRBJ2-5; D is possibly TRBD1 (6 bases). The receptor comes from a woman aged 70-85 years in good health. Sequencing used blood. CDR3: CSASVQGIQETQYF. Here the CDR3 DNA reads TGCAGTGCTAGTGTTCAGGGGATCCAAGAGACCCAGTACTTC.